This T cell receptor (beta chain) was recorded in a study of T cell repertoires in cytomegalovirus infection. Study-wide context: The study used recently identified HLA-C-restricted and well-studied HLA-B-restricted CMV epitopes.

This CDR3 contains 12 residues. Germline V gives CDR1 SNHLY, CDR2 FYNNEI. V lost 4 bases, J lost 5 bases, and 8 bases lay in between. Broader study findings: Totalled public TCR beta family frequency picked out people who carried CMV plus the relevant HLA. The ex vivo response showed dominance by HLA-C-restricted CMV-specific TCR beta clonotypes.

As concerns this clonotype: Its antigen is currently unknown.

TCRdb independently ran MiXCR on the reads; one entry per CDR3 protein. The sample consists of about 740,000 distinct CDR3 sequences, roughly a third of them appearing once. Sequenced material: cultured PBMCs, taken from culture after CMV antigen stimulation. V usage is TRBV2 and J usage is TRBJ1-1, with D unclear. The clonotype was recovered from a human donor in good health (CMV status not recorded). Some clones in this sample may be carry-over from other donors' samples. This CDR3 is CASSGQETEAFF. CDR3 DNA sequence: TGTGCCAGCAGTGGTCAAGAGACTGAAGCTTTCTTT.